The source of this T cell receptor (beta chain) is a study of CD8 T cells in ankylosing spondylitis. Study-level results: There were earlier reports of some motif variants in reactive arthritis synovial fluid and blood. Reportedly, disease-linked clones are significantly enriched in ankylosing spondylitis patients' matched synovial fluid. Characteristic of ankylosing spondylitis blood, it appeared, was a TCR beta motif comprising 7 to 9 highly homologous variants.

With respect to this clonotype: Its antigen is not known.

The V end lost 3 bases, the J end lost 7 bases, and 19 bases lay between the germline ends. Germline V gene sequence: CDR1 MNHEY, CDR2 SMNVEV (reference sequence). The CDR3 is made up of 15 amino acids. Quantitative 5'-RACE was performed with molecular barcodes, and it yielded the TCR beta libraries. TCRdb processed the 5' RACE reads anew with MiXCR; each CDR3 protein has one entry. The sample shows approximately 350,000 distinct CDR3 sequences, roughly 15% of them seen only once. The J gene is TRBJ2-7, the V gene TRBV27; a possible D gene is TRBD2 (6 bases). This clonotype was sampled from a male donor with ankylosing spondylitis or in good health (not recorded which). Sequencing used blood, either unsorted or a sorted T cell fraction (not recorded which). The CDR3 bases are TGTGCCAGCAGTTTCCTTAGCGGTCTGGGGGGAGAGCAGTACTTC. Its translation: CASSFLSGLGGEQYF.